Below are 30 T cell receptor beta chains sequenced from a single sample in a study of CD8 T cells in Susac syndrome. Roughly 0.45 to 1 ug RNA was reverse transcribed with random hexamers. One entry per CDR3 protein results from TCRdb running MiXCR on the immunoSEQ multiplex PCR reads. In the table there are about 150,000 distinct CDR3 sequences, about 95% of which are singletons. Sequenced input: CD4+ T cells from PBMCs. The receptors derive from a human donor with Susac syndrome.

The rearrangement uses TRBV7-2 and TRBJ1-1; TRBD1 matches 7 bases. This CDR3 has 15 amino acids. V shed 5 bases and J 4 bases; nucleotides not matched to a gene: 10. CDR1 and CDR2 from the germline V gene are SGHTA and FQGNSA. CDR3 sequence reads: CASSQQGGLGTEAFF. The CDR3 bases are TGTGCCAGCAGCCAGCAGGGGGGCCTTGGCACTGAAGCTTTCTTT.

This clonotype was counted only a few times. The genes are TRBV2 and TRBJ2-5; the match to TRBD1 covers 7 bases. The germline CDR1 and CDR2 sequences are SNHLY and FYNNEI. The CDR3 extends over 12 amino acids. Unmatched junction bases numbered 2, after V lost 5 bases and J lost 5 bases. CDR3: CASSRGQETQYF. The CDR3 DNA reads TGTGCCAGCAGTAGGGGGCAGGAGACCCAGTACTTC.

The chain recombines TRBV29-1 with TRBJ1-3, with D tentatively TRBD1 (5 bases). CDR3 size: 14 residues. V shed 4 bases and J shed 0 bases, with 10 bases lying between them. Germline CDR1 SQVTM, CDR2 ANQGSEA. The CDR3 region is CSVVGASSGNTIYF. Written as DNA, the CDR3 is TGCAGCGTTGTAGGGGCAAGCTCTGGAAACACCATATATTTT.

This clonotype has just one count. The V and J genes are TRBV6-2 or TRBV6-3 and TRBJ2-5; TRBD1 matches 7 bases. Germline values: CDR1 MNHEY, CDR2 SVGEGT. V was pared by 4 bases and J by 5 bases, with 7 bases of the junction left unmatched. CDR3 length: 14 residues. CDR3 residues: CASSSNRGTETQYF. The DNA for the CDR3 is TGTGCCAGCAGTTCCAACAGGGGAACGGAGACCCAGTACTTC.

The rearrangement joins TRBV25-1 to TRBJ1-2; no firm D call. The CDR3 has 13 amino acids. CDR1 MGHDK and CDR2 SYGVNS come from the germline V gene. V was clipped by 7 bases and J by 3 bases, with 12 bases between them. In DNA form, the CDR3 reads TGTGCCAGCACCTCCGGGAATTACTATGGCTACACCTTC. It specifies CASTSGNYYGYTF.

The rearrangement joins TRBV20-1 to TRBJ1-1; D is unresolved. CDR1 and CDR2 (germline): DFQATT, SNEGSKA (reference sequence). Between the trimmed V and J ends, which lost 3 bases and 2 bases, there was a span of 13 bases. The CDR3 consists of 14 residues. CDR3 DNA sequence: TGCAGTGCTAGTAAAATAGCAACAAACACTGAAGCTTTCTTT. Amino acid sequence: CSASKIATNTEAFF.

The V and J genes are TRBV12-3 or TRBV12-4 and TRBJ2-7; D is unresolved. V lost 5 bases and J lost 1, with 6 bases in between. The CDR3 contains 12 residues. This CDR3 is CASSHSSYEQYF. In DNA, the CDR3 is TGTGCCAGCAGTCATAGTTCCTACGAGCAGTACTTC.

The V gene is TRBV5-1, the J gene TRBJ1-1; no clear D gene. V was shortened by 0 bases and J by 0 bases, with 9 bases between the two germline ends. The CDR3 spans 15 residues. The V gene's germline CDR1 is SGHRS and CDR2 YFSETQ. This chain's CDR3 is CASSLGAGLNTEAFF. CDR3 sequence (DNA): TGCGCCAGCAGCTTGGGGGCAGGATTGAACACTGAAGCTTTCTTT.

This rearrangement joins TRBV6-4 to TRBJ2-5, with a possible D match to TRBD2 (5 bases). Trimming took off 3 bases at V and 7 bases at J, with 12 bases between the two ends. The CDR3 totals 13 residues. CDR1 and CDR2 (germline): MRHNA, SNTAGT. The CDR3 region is CASSETRVTTQYF. CDR3 DNA: TGTGCCAGCAGTGAAACGAGGGTCACGACCCAGTACTTC.

This clonotype was recorded once. The CDR3 spells CASSLGLAGKYQETQYF. In DNA, the CDR3 is TGTGCCAGCAGCTTAGGGCTAGCGGGGAAGTACCAAGAGACCCAGTACTTC. The chain joins TRBV7-2 to TRBJ2-5; 9 bases align to TRBD2. Germline V lookup: CDR1 SGHTA, CDR2 FQGNSA. Unmatched junction bases numbered 6, after V lost 1 base and J lost 0 bases. The CDR3 runs 17 residues.

This clonotype occurred once. The rearrangement joins TRBV12-3 or TRBV12-4 to TRBJ2-6, with 8 bases identical to TRBD1. V trimming: 3 bases; J trimming: 0 bases; junction bases outside the gene matches: 16. This CDR3 contains 21 residues. CDR3 sequence reads: CASSFLSSGGQGSSGANVLTF. The CDR3 nucleotides are TGTGCCAGCAGTTTTCTCTCAAGTGGAGGACAGGGTTCCTCTGGGGCCAACGTCCTGACTTTC.

This sequence joins TRBV5-1 and TRBJ1-4, with TRBD1 matching 7 bases. V was clipped by 2 bases and J by 2 bases; unmatched bases: 3. Germline lookup yields CDR1 SGHRS and CDR2 YFSETQ. The CDR3 has 15 amino acids. CDR3 residues: CASSFTGQTNEKLFF. Here the CDR3 DNA reads TGCGCCAGCAGCTTTACGGGACAGACTAATGAAAAACTGTTTTTT.

The rearrangement uses TRBV10-3 and TRBJ2-7; D uncertain. V dropped 7 bases and J dropped 2 bases, with 6 bases sitting between them. Germline CDR1 and CDR2: ENHRY and SYGVKD. The CDR3 totals 11 residues. This chain's CDR3 is CAIKSPYEQYF. The CDR3 DNA follows: TGTGCCATCAAGAGCCCCTACGAGCAGTACTTC.

The chain is built from TRBV18 and TRBJ2-7, with a weak D call TRBD1 (6 bases). From germline, CDR1 is KGHSH and CDR2 LQKENI. CDR3 length equals 14 residues. V was pared by 3 bases and J by 1 base, with 10 bases between. CDR3 DNA: TGTGCCAGCTCACCCGACAGGCAATCCTACGAGCAGTACTTC. Amino acid sequence: CASSPDRQSYEQYF.

The chain recombines TRBV20-1 with TRBJ2-5; D is unclear. This CDR3 comprises 12 residues. V was cut by 0 bases and J by 2 bases, with 4 bases left in between. CDR1 and CDR2 (germline): DFQATT, SNEGSKA (reference sequence). In DNA, the CDR3 is TGCAGTGCTAGAGAGGGGCAAGAGACCCAGTACTTC. As protein: CSAREGQETQYF.

This chain uses TRBV5-1 with TRBJ2-7; D might be TRBD1 or TRBD2, each matching 5 bases. Germline V lookup: CDR1 SGHRS, CDR2 YFSETQ. The CDR3 is 14 residues long. Trimming stripped 2 bases from V and 5 bases from J, with 14 bases between. The CDR3 DNA reads TGCGCCAGCAGCTTAATGGGGGACGGCGACGAGCAGTACTTC. Residues: CASSLMGDGDEQYF.

The V gene is TRBV9, the J gene TRBJ2-3; no reliable D call. Germline CDR1 reads SGDLS; CDR2 reads YYNGEE. Trimming shortened V by 0 bases and J by 0 bases, and 5 bases separated the two germline ends. This CDR3 has 14 residues. This chain's CDR3 is CASSVGSSTDTQYF. DNA of the CDR3: TGTGCCAGCAGCGTAGGGTCGAGCACAGATACGCAGTATTTT. Variable domain in full (rest from reference TRBV9 and TRBJ2-3): DSGVTQTPKHLITATGQRVTLRCSPRSGDLSVYWYQQSLDQGLQFLIQYYNGEERAKGNILERFSAQQFPDLHSELNLSSLELGDSALYFCASSVGSSTDTQYFGPGTRLTVL.

The chain combines TRBV13 with TRBJ2-1; D may be TRBD2 (7 bases). The CDR3 contains 16 residues. CDR1 is PRHDT, CDR2 FYEKMQ, per germline (reference sequence). The V end was cut by 0 bases, the J end by 0 bases, with 9 bases between. The CDR3 nucleotides read TGTGCCAGCAGCTTAGGTAGGGGGGGCTCCTACAATGAGCAGTTCTTC. Translated, it gives CASSLGRGGSYNEQFF.

The genes are TRBV3-1 and TRBJ1-2, with 7 bases identical to TRBD1. The germline V gene has CDR1 LGHDT and CDR2 YNNKEL (reference sequence). The CDR3 contains 14 residues. V lost 3 bases, J lost 4 bases, and 5 bases stayed unmatched. CDR3 residues: CASSQITGAYGYTF. For the CDR3, the DNA is TGTGCCAGCAGCCAGATTACAGGGGCCTATGGCTACACCTTC.

The chain is built from TRBV12-3 or TRBV12-4 and TRBJ2-7; D is perhaps TRBD1 (5 bases). With 5 bases removed from V and 0 bases from J, the gap between germline ends came to 14 bases. CDR3 length equals 15 residues. Here the CDR3 DNA reads TGTGCCAGCAGTCCTAGGGGCAGTCTCTCCTACGAGCAGTACTTC. It is translated as CASSPRGSLSYEQYF.

This chain uses TRBV3-1 with TRBJ2-3, with D unresolved. V dropped 7 bases and J dropped 1 base, with 9 bases sitting between them. The CDR3 runs to 13 residues. Looked up from germline, CDR1 is LGHDT and CDR2 is YNNKEL (reference sequence). CDR3 protein: CASTLVGTDTQYF. The CDR3 DNA reads as TGTGCCAGCACCCTGGTCGGCACAGATACGCAGTATTTT.

The chain couples TRBV29-1 to TRBJ2-1; D is unresolved. CDR3 size: 9 residues. Germline V gives CDR1 SQVTM, CDR2 ANQGSEA. V was clipped by 4 bases and J by 8 bases, with 3 bases between them. CDR3 sequence: CSVGDEQFF. The CDR3 DNA reads TGCAGCGTTGGTGATGAGCAGTTCTTC.

This rearrangement joins TRBV20-1 to TRBJ1-1; possible D gene TRBD1, 6 bases. This CDR3 has 15 residues. CDR1 DFQATT and CDR2 SNEGSKA come from the germline V gene (reference sequence). V was shortened by 2 bases and J by 0 bases, with 13 bases between the two germline ends. The CDR3 nucleotides are TGCAGTGCTAGACGCAGGGGCCGCATGAACACTGAAGCTTTCTTT. Amino acids: CSARRRGRMNTEAFF.

The chain links TRBV14 to TRBJ2-7; no reliable D call. The CDR3 is 13 amino acids. Between the trimmed V and J ends, which lost 0 bases and 12 bases, there was a span of 15 bases. Germline V CDR1 and CDR2: SGHDN, FVKESK. The CDR3 sequence: CASSQDSVEVPYF. The CDR3 nucleotides read TGTGCCAGCAGCCAAGATTCGGTGGAAGTTCCGTACTTC. Combining the CDR3 with reference TRBV14 and TRBJ2-7 gives the whole variable domain EAGVTQFPSHSVIEKGQTVTLRCDPISGHDNLYWYRRVMGKEIKFLLHFVKESKQDESGMPNNRFLAERTGGTYSTLKVQPAELEDSGVYFCASSQDSVEVPYFGPGTRLTVT.

The CDR3 nucleotides are TGTGCCAGCAGCCTCCCCCCTGCTCAAGAGACCCAGTACTTC. Encoded protein: CASSLPPAQETQYF. V usage is TRBV3-1 and J usage is TRBJ2-5; D gene unclear. Looked up from germline, CDR1 is LGHDT and CDR2 is YNNKEL (reference sequence). This CDR3 has 14 amino acids. Trimming removed 4 bases from V and 2 bases from J, with 11 bases in between.

For the CDR3, the DNA is TGTGCCAGCAGCTTGCTAGCGGGGGATACGCAGTATTTT. Translation gives CASSLLAGDTQYF. The chain has TRBV7-8 and TRBJ2-3, with 9 positions matching TRBD2. The CDR3 is made up of 13 amino acids. Germline assignment: CDR1 SGHVS and CDR2 FQNEAQ. V was clipped by 3 bases and J by 6 bases; unmatched bases: 1.

CDR3 nucleotides: TGCAGTGCTAGGCAAATCGGGCAGGCAGTCTATGGCTACACCTTC. Translation gives CSARQIGQAVYGYTF. J is TRBJ1-2 and V is TRBV20-1, with D hard to call. V dropped 3 bases and J dropped 4 bases, with 18 bases sitting between them. Germline values: CDR1 DFQATT, CDR2 SNEGSKA (reference sequence). The CDR3 totals 15 residues.

CDR3: CASRVGQLDQPQHF. The CDR3 bases are TGTGCCAGCAGGGTCGGACAGCTGGATCAGCCCCAGCATTTT. The V call is TRBV2, the J call TRBJ1-5, with a possible D match to TRBD1 (6 bases). Trimming took off 6 bases at V and 5 bases at J, with 14 bases between the two ends. The CDR3 contains 14 residues. The germline V gene has CDR1 SNHLY and CDR2 FYNNEI.

The CDR3 is CASSFKGQGRVAGELFF. CDR3 coding DNA: TGTGCCAGCAGCTTTAAGGGACAGGGCCGAGTCGCCGGGGAGCTGTTTTTT. The chain couples TRBV5-4 to TRBJ2-2, with 9 nucleotides matching TRBD1. Germline assignment: CDR1 SGHNT and CDR2 YYREEE (reference sequence). This CDR3 region has 17 residues. The J segment lost 6 bases and the V segment lost 2 bases, leaving 11 bases of the junction unmatched.

The chain joins TRBV6-2 or TRBV6-3 to TRBJ1-6; TRBD1 matches 7 bases. Germline V gene sequence: CDR1 MNHEY, CDR2 SVGEGT. Unmatched junction bases numbered 8, after V lost 6 bases and J lost 9 bases. The CDR3 has 14 amino acids. Written as DNA, the CDR3 is TGTGCCAGCAGCCGGGACAGAGTCGGTTCACCCCTCCACTTT. As protein: CASSRDRVGSPLHF.